These 26 T cell receptor beta chains were all obtained from the same sample, sequenced in a study of blood T cells in healthy people across ages. A sample-barcoded 5' primer and a J-beta primer mix were used in a second PCR of roughly 6 to 11 cycles. TCRdb re-analysed the 5' RACE reads in MiXCR, keeping a single row per CDR3 protein. This repertoire shows approximately 1,000,000 distinct CDR3 sequences, less than 45% found once; its top ten account for 13%. The sequenced sample was blood. Receptors originate from a man younger than 35 in good health.

This clonotype was seen a few times. Possible read error: a much larger clone is one base away. V is TRBV7-2 and J is TRBJ2-7; no firm D call. Germline V gene lookup returns CDR1 SGHTA and CDR2 FQGNSA. This CDR3 is built from 15 residues. Trimming took 6 bases from V and 7 from J, leaving 22 bases between them. The CDR3 DNA follows: TGTGCCAGCAGGCTCAGTGCGTTGGTTCACAATGAGCAGTACTTC. This sequence encodes CASRLSALVHNEQYF. Looking up the rest from reference TRBV7-2 and TRBJ2-7 gives the full variable domain: GAGVSQSPSNKVTEKGKDVELRCDPISGHTALYWYRQSLGQGLEFLIYFQGNSAPDKSGLPSDRFSAERTGGSVSTLTIQRTQQEDSAVYLCASRLSALVHNEQYFGPGTRLTVT.

J is TRBJ2-1 and V is TRBV20-1; 8 bases line up with TRBD2. With V trimmed by 3 bases and J by 2 bases, 3 bases remained unmatched. Germline V gives CDR1 DFQATT, CDR2 SNEGSKA (reference sequence). The CDR3 covers 14 residues. The CDR3 nucleotides are TGCAGTGCTAGTACTAGCGGAACCTACAATGAGCAGTTCTTC. Its protein is CSASTSGTYNEQFF.

This clonotype was observed a few times. V is TRBV4-3 and J is TRBJ2-1, with 11 bases identical to TRBD1. This CDR3 region has 15 residues. From germline, CDR1 is LGHNA and CDR2 YSLEER. The junction had 7 bases not matched to a gene; V was cut back by 4 bases and J by 8 bases. The CDR3 DNA is TGCGCCAGCAGCCGGGACAGGGGGTTATTCTATGAGCAGTTCTTC. This translates into CASSRDRGLFYEQFF.

The rearrangement uses TRBV10-3 and TRBJ1-6; TRBD1 matches at 8 bases. The CDR3 is made up of 14 amino acids. The junction had 5 bases not matched to a gene; V was cut back by 6 bases and J by 7 bases. CDR1 and CDR2 from the germline V gene are ENHRY and SYGVKD. The DNA of the CDR3 is TGTGCCATCAGGCCGGGACAGGCGAATTCACCCCTCCACTTT. Protein sequence: CAIRPGQANSPLHF.

This chain joins TRBV12-3 or TRBV12-4 and TRBJ2-3; TRBD2 is a possible D gene (6 bases). The length of the CDR3 is 16 residues. Between the trimmed V and J ends, which lost 5 bases and 4 bases, there was a span of 19 bases. CDR3 DNA: TGTGCCAGCAGTCCTCCCCGCGGGATCGGAGCAGATACGCAGTATTTT. It is translated as CASSPPRGIGADTQYF.

CDR3 coding DNA: TGTGCCAGCAGTTCCGTGCAGGGACAGGGTTCAACTGAAGCTTTCTTT. It codes for CASSSVQGQGSTEAFF. The chain links TRBV6-5 to TRBJ1-1; 9 nucleotides line up with TRBD1. Germline CDR1 reads MNHEY; CDR2 reads SVGAGI. V was clipped by 4 bases and J by 5 bases; unmatched bases: 11. The CDR3 consists of 16 residues.

This clonotype occurred many times. The chain couples TRBV5-1 to TRBJ2-1; possibly TRBD1 for D (6 bases). The CDR3 loop spans 14 amino acids. Per the germline V gene, CDR1 is SGHRS and CDR2 is YFSETQ. Trimming stripped 0 bases from V and 9 bases from J, with 13 bases between. The CDR3 spells CASSLVTGSAEQFF. CDR3 in DNA: TGCGCCAGCAGCTTGGTTACAGGGTCGGCTGAGCAGTTCTTC. The full variable domain, its missing parts supplied by reference TRBV5-1 and TRBJ2-1, is KAGVTQTPRYLIKTRGQQVTLSCSPISGHRSVSWYQQTPGQGLQFLFEYFSETQRNKGNFPGRFSGRQFSNSRSEMNVSTLELGDSALYLCASSLVTGSAEQFFGPGTRLTVL.

CDR3 sequence (DNA): TGTGCCAGCGCGGGGGAGACCCAGTACTTC. Encoded protein: CASAGETQYF. V gene TRBV9 combines with J gene TRBJ2-7, with a weak D call TRBD2 (6 bases). The DNA end is a closer match to TRBJ2-5, so the J assignment may be wrong. This CDR3 region has 10 residues. Germline V gene data show CDR1 as SGDLS and CDR2 as YYNGEE.

V is TRBV6-1 and J is TRBJ2-1; TRBD2 aligns across 8 bases. V shed 6 bases and J 1 base; nucleotides not matched to a gene: 8. The CDR3 has 16 residues. Germline-derived CDR1 and CDR2 are MNHNS and SASEGT. The DNA for the CDR3 is TGTGCCAGCAGATTGTTGGCGGGGGGTTCCTACAATGAGCAGTTCTTC. This codes for CASRLLAGGSYNEQFF.

This clonotype turned up a few times. This sequence joins TRBV6-2 or TRBV6-3 and TRBJ2-7; D call uncertain. Germline-derived CDR1 and CDR2 are MNHEY and SVGEGT. V was cut by 2 bases and J by 3 bases, with 17 bases left in between. This CDR3 has 16 residues. The chain's CDR3 is CASSYARMVSLYEQYF. CDR3 in DNA: TGTGCCAGCAGTTACGCCCGGATGGTGTCCCTCTACGAGCAGTACTTC.

V and J are TRBV7-2 and TRBJ1-2; TRBD1 aligns across 8 bases. CDR1 is SGHTA and CDR2 is FQGNSA in the germline V gene. J gave up 6 bases and V 5 bases, and 8 bases lay outside the gene matches. The CDR3 is made up of 14 amino acids. The CDR3 sequence: CASSPESGGNGYTF. In DNA form, the CDR3 reads TGTGCCAGCAGCCCAGAATCAGGGGGCAATGGCTACACCTTC.

The V and J genes are TRBV15 and TRBJ1-2, with D perhaps matching TRBD1 (5 bases). This CDR3 is 15 amino acids long. Looked up from germline, CDR1 is LNHNV and CDR2 is YYDKDF (reference sequence). Between the trimmed V and J ends, which lost 0 bases and 4 bases, there was a span of 12 bases. CDR3 sequence (DNA): TGTGCCACCAGCAGAGATAGGCAGGGCCCCTATGGCTACACCTTC. Translated, it gives CATSRDRQGPYGYTF.

The V gene is TRBV2, the J gene TRBJ1-5; D possibly corresponds to TRBD1 (5 bases). With 8 bases removed from V and 6 bases from J, the gap between germline ends came to 14 bases. Looked up from germline, CDR1 is SNHLY and CDR2 is FYNNEI. The length of the CDR3 is 13 residues. CDR3 residues: CASREGVGQPQHF. CDR3 DNA: TGTGCCAGCCGGGAAGGGGTAGGTCAGCCCCAGCATTTT.

The rearrangement links TRBV20-1 to TRBJ2-1, with a weak D call TRBD1 (7 bases). CDR3 length: 14 residues. Trimming stripped 5 bases from V and 4 bases from J, with 15 bases between. The germline gives CDR1 DFQATT, CDR2 SNEGSKA (reference sequence). CDR3 protein: CSAEGRGQYNEQFF. The CDR3, as DNA: TGCAGTGCTGAAGGGCGGGGACAGTACAATGAGCAGTTCTTC.

V and J are TRBV10-3 and TRBJ2-7; TRBD1 is a possible D gene (6 bases). The V gene lost 11 bases and the J gene lost 6 bases, with 20 bases spanning the gap. The CDR3 contains 13 residues. Germline V lookup: CDR1 ENHRY, CDR2 SYGVKD. The CDR3 loop is CALSTGLRGEQYF. The DNA for the CDR3 is TGTGCCCTATCTACAGGGCTAAGGGGCGAGCAGTACTTC.

This clonotype occurred a few times. The chain combines TRBV7-9 with TRBJ2-1; 8 bases are shared with TRBD1. Germline CDR1 reads SEHNR; CDR2 reads FQNEAQ (reference sequence). The ends lost 2 bases at V and 0 bases at J; junction bases unmatched: 6. The CDR3 covers 17 residues. CDR3 nucleotides: TGTGCCAGCAGCTTATTCACAGGGGGTGGCTCCTACAATGAGCAGTTCTTC. This sequence encodes CASSLFTGGGSYNEQFF. Full variable domain (remainder filled in from reference TRBV7-9 and TRBJ2-1): DTGVSQNPRHKITKRGQNVTFRCDPISEHNRLYWYRQTLGQGPEFLTYFQNEAQLEKSRLLSDRFSAERPKGSFSTLEIQRTEQGDSAMYLCASSLFTGGGSYNEQFFGPGTRLTVL.

This clonotype turned up a few times. The J gene is TRBJ1-6, the V gene TRBV12-3 or TRBV12-4; no reliable D call. The CDR3 sequence is 15 residues long. V was clipped by 10 bases and J by 1 base, with 14 bases between them. Here the CDR3 reads CATTPGGSYNSPLHF. CDR3 DNA: TGTGCCACCACCCCCGGCGGGTCCTATAATTCACCCCTCCACTTT.

The rearrangement links TRBV5-6 to TRBJ2-5; D could derive from TRBD1 or TRBD2 (5 bases each). The germline V and J ends were trimmed by 5 bases and 6 bases, with 11 bases remaining between them. The germline V gene encodes CDR1 SGHDT and CDR2 YYEEEE. The CDR3 runs to 12 residues. CDR3 bases: TGTGCCAGCAGTGTCAGGGAGCAGACCCAGTACTTC. This encodes CASSVREQTQYF.

The sample holds a few counts of this clonotype. This chain joins TRBV20-1 and TRBJ2-5; D is possibly TRBD2 (5 bases). The V and J ends lost 8 bases and 1 base respectively, with 14 bases between them. The CDR3 sequence is 13 residues long. CDR1 and CDR2 (germline): DFQATT, SNEGSKA (reference sequence). The CDR3 here is CSPDGDIQETQYF. In DNA, the CDR3 is TGCAGTCCAGACGGGGATATCCAAGAGACCCAGTACTTC.

This clonotype has a handful of counts. This sequence joins TRBV4-3 and TRBJ1-2, with TRBD1 matching 7 bases. The V gene end was trimmed by 2 bases and the J gene end by 8 bases; junction bases not matched to a gene: 11. The CDR3 covers 15 residues. CDR1 and CDR2 (germline): LGHNA, YSLEER. The CDR3 sequence is CASSQPDRTSGGYTF. In nucleotides, the CDR3 is TGCGCCAGCAGCCAACCGGACAGGACATCGGGCGGCTACACCTTC.

The J gene is TRBJ1-1, the V gene TRBV20-1, with a possible D match to TRBD1 (6 bases). Per germline, CDR1 DFQATT and CDR2 SNEGSKA (reference sequence). This CDR3 comprises 15 residues. Trimming removed 0 bases from V and 1 base from J, with 12 bases in between. The CDR3 DNA reads TGCAGTGCTAGAGAGGGGACGACAGGGAACACTGAAGCTTTCTTT. This codes for CSAREGTTGNTEAFF.

This clonotype has ten or more counts. V is TRBV12-3 or TRBV12-4 and J is TRBJ2-3; 8 nucleotides line up with TRBD1. The CDR3 is made up of 15 amino acids. The ends lost 5 bases at V and 0 bases at J; junction bases unmatched: 4. The CDR3 DNA is TGTGCCAGCAGTCTCCAGGGGGCTAGCACAGATACGCAGTATTTT. Translation: CASSLQGASTDTQYF.

Remarks on this clonotype: A clone one base away is much larger, so this may be a read error. Since the CDR3 does not end with the conserved phenylalanine or tryptophan, this likely comes from a read error. This chain joins TRBV12-3 or TRBV12-4 and TRBJ2-7; D remains unclear. V lost 6 bases to trimming and J lost 4 bases, with 7 bases between them. The length of the CDR3 is 11 residues. In DNA, the CDR3 is TGTGCCAGCAGCAAATATTACGAGCAGTACCTC. This codes for CASSKYYEQYL.

The V and J genes are TRBV20-1 and TRBJ2-7; D is possibly TRBD2 (5 bases). The tail of the sequence fits TRBJ2-5 better, so the J call may be wrong. This CDR3 is 13 amino acids long. CDR1 DFQATT and CDR2 SNEGSKA come from the germline V gene (reference sequence). The CDR3 is CSAREGGRETQYF. CDR3 DNA: TGCAGTGCTAGAGAAGGAGGAAGGGAGACCCAGTACTTC.

The chain recombines TRBV10-3 with TRBJ1-1; no reliable D call. Germline V gives CDR1 ENHRY, CDR2 SYGVKD. The CDR3 runs 15 residues. Trimming removed 3 bases from V and 2 bases from J, with 13 bases in between. The chain's CDR3 is CAISEGLRGNTEAFF. The DNA of the CDR3 is TGTGCCATCAGTGAAGGTCTCCGGGGAAACACTGAAGCTTTCTTT.

This clonotype has a handful of counts. V gene TRBV7-2 combines with J gene TRBJ2-4; a weak D match, TRBD1 (5 bases). The DNA matches TRBJ2-7 better at its end, which makes the J call doubtful. Germline V gene lookup returns CDR1 SGHTA and CDR2 FQGNSA. The CDR3 runs to 13 residues. DNA for the CDR3: TGTGCCAGCAGCCCCAGGACAATCCACGAGCAGTACTTC. Translating gives CASSPRTIHEQYF.